A single sample is the source of the 27 T cell receptor beta chains below, sequenced in a study of CD8+CD57+ T cells in acquired aplastic anemia. Genomic DNA constituted the template upon which TCR beta VDJ and CDR3 profiling was performed. TCRdb re-called the reads with MiXCR, one entry per CDR3 protein. The sample records a few hundred thousand distinct CDR3 sequences, 45% to 65% being singletons. Patients chosen for sequencing had CD8+CD57+ cells that had expanded, as shown by flow cytometry. Sequenced input: sorted CD4+, CD8+, or CD8+CD57+ T cells (not recorded which) from PBMCs. The receptors shown here come from a human donor with aplastic anemia.

This clonotype has ten or more counts. This chain uses TRBV11-2 with TRBJ2-1; D is unresolved. V lost 2 bases to trimming and J lost 3 bases, with 8 bases between them. From germline, CDR1 is SGHAT and CDR2 FQNNGV. This CDR3 region has 14 residues. CDR3 sequence: CASSLTLYYNEQFF. The CDR3 DNA follows: TGTGCCAGCAGCTTAACACTATACTACAATGAGCAGTTCTTC.

This clonotype was seen ten or more times. The chain's CDR3 is CSARDPLAGDRGANVLTF. The CDR3 DNA reads as TGCAGTGCTAGAGATCCGCTAGCGGGAGATCGTGGGGCCAACGTCCTGACTTTC. The chain couples TRBV20-1 to TRBJ2-6, with 10 bases fitting TRBD2. CDR3 length: 18 amino acids. The V and J ends lost 0 bases and 3 bases, in that order; junction bases with no gene match: 8. Germline CDR1 and CDR2: DFQATT and SNEGSKA (reference sequence).

CDR3 region: CASSIKWRNTEAFF. The CDR3 DNA is TGTGCCAGTAGTATCAAATGGAGGAACACTGAAGCTTTCTTT. The rearrangement links TRBV19 to TRBJ1-1; D call uncertain. The CDR3 loop spans 14 amino acids. Trimming left V 3 bases short and J 1 base short, with 9 bases between. CDR1 is LNHDA, CDR2 SQIVND, per germline (reference sequence).

A word on this clonotype: A junction boundary mismatches the germline segment, possibly from a read error. This sequence joins TRBV2 and TRBJ1-6; D perhaps matches TRBD1 (5 bases). The CDR3 length is 16 residues. The germline V gene has CDR1 SNHLY and CDR2 FYNNEI. The CDR3 loop reads CASSTGAAEGSSPLHF. DNA for the CDR3: TGCGCCAGCAGCACCGGGGCAGCGGAGGGTAGTTCACCCCTCCACTTT.

The chain employs TRBV15 and TRBJ1-5; unclear D gene. In germline, CDR1 is LNHNV, CDR2 YYDKDF (reference sequence). V was trimmed by 3 bases and J by 9 bases, leaving 15 bases between them. The CDR3 contains 14 residues. The CDR3 region is CATSSVGRSGPQHF. The CDR3 nucleotides read TGTGCCACCAGCAGCGTGGGGAGGTCAGGGCCCCAGCATTTT.

Notes on this clonotype: This is likely a read error, given that the CDR3 carries no conserved phenylalanine or tryptophan at its end. The chain joins TRBV2 to TRBJ1-1; D is uncertain. Germline-derived CDR1 and CDR2 are SNHLY and FYNNEI. V gave up 7 bases and J gave up 4 bases, with 10 bases separating them. The length of the CDR3 is 12 residues. As DNA, the CDR3 is TGTGCCAGCAACGCGCCGGGCACTGAAGCTTTCCTT. Its translation: CASNAPGTEAFL.

The chain recombines TRBV20-1 with TRBJ2-7; 10 positions match TRBD2. CDR1 and CDR2 from the germline V gene are DFQATT and SNEGSKA (reference sequence). The length of the CDR3 is 14 residues. V dropped 6 bases and J dropped 0; count of bases not matched to a gene: 5. The CDR3 reads CSAVAGGNSYEQYF. CDR3 nucleotides: TGCAGTGCCGTAGCGGGGGGCAACTCCTACGAGCAGTACTTC.

This clonotype was found once. J is TRBJ2-1 and V is TRBV29-1; 16 nucleotides agree with TRBD2. The CDR3 is 15 amino acids. Germline trimming cut 7 bases from V and 10 bases from J; bases unmatched to any gene: 10. In germline, CDR1 is SQVTM, CDR2 ANQGSEA. This CDR3 reads CSASGTSGGAGEQFF. The CDR3, as DNA: TGCAGCGCCTCCGGGACTAGCGGGGGGGCCGGGGAGCAGTTCTTC.

This clonotype was recorded a few times. The chain employs TRBV10-3 and TRBJ2-1; 9 bases match TRBD1. The CDR3 sequence is 15 residues long. CDR1 is ENHRY and CDR2 is SYGVKD in the germline V gene. With 8 bases clipped from V and 6 bases from J, the junction kept 11 bases outside the gene matches. The CDR3 region has the DNA TGTGCCATCGGCTCCGGGACAGGGACCCCCAATGAGCAGTTCTTC. It translates to CAIGSGTGTPNEQFF.

The sample holds many counts of this clonotype. CDR3 in amino acids: CASSTLLTALYGYTF. CDR3 bases: TGTGCCAGCAGTACCTTACTTACAGCACTCTATGGCTACACCTTC. V gene TRBV12-3 or TRBV12-4 combines with J gene TRBJ1-2; D is unresolved. Trimming stripped 5 bases from V and 4 bases from J, with 17 bases between. This CDR3 spans 15 amino acids.

V gene TRBV10-2 combines with J gene TRBJ2-7; 11 nucleotides match TRBD1. Trimming cost V 2 bases and J 9 bases; bases outside gene matches: 6. The CDR3 loop spans 14 amino acids. In germline, CDR1 is WSHSY, CDR2 SAAADI. The CDR3: CASSEQGQGVVQYF. The CDR3 coding sequence is TGCGCCAGCAGTGAGCAGGGACAGGGGGTTGTGCAGTACTTC.

This clonotype was seen repeatedly, ten times or more. V is TRBV7-9 and J is TRBJ2-1; TRBD2 matches at 7 bases. V lost 3 bases and J lost 7; bases outside the gene matches: 9. Germline V gene lookup returns CDR1 SEHNR and CDR2 FQNEAQ (reference sequence). The CDR3 has 15 amino acids. CDR3 protein: CASSFRLAAVNEQFF. CDR3 nucleotides: TGTGCCAGCAGCTTTCGACTAGCTGCCGTGAATGAGCAGTTCTTC.

Concerning this clonotype itself: This may arise from a read error, as a much more abundant clone is one base away. This chain joins TRBV6-6 and TRBJ2-6, with D maybe TRBD1 (5 bases). The V gene's germline CDR1 is MNHNY and CDR2 SVGAGI (reference sequence). CDR3 length: 19 amino acids. CDR3 sequence reads: CASSYFLAATSSGANVLAF. Here the CDR3 DNA reads TGTGCCAGCAGTTACTTCCTGGCGGCCACGAGCTCTGGGGCCAACGTCCTGGCTTTC.

V usage is TRBV5-1 and J usage is TRBJ1-6, with a weak D call TRBD1 (5 bases). Germline V CDR1 and CDR2: SGHRS, YFSETQ. There are 14 residues in the CDR3. V dropped 4 bases and J dropped 9 bases, with 14 bases sitting between them. Written as DNA, the CDR3 is TGCGCCAGCAGCCACGGGACGGTTGGTTCACCCCTCCACTTT. Translated: CASSHGTVGSPLHF. Based on the CDR3 plus reference TRBV5-1 and TRBJ1-6, the full variable domain is KAGVTQTPRYLIKTRGQQVTLSCSPISGHRSVSWYQQTPGQGLQFLFEYFSETQRNKGNFPGRFSGRQFSNSRSEMNVSTLELGDSALYLCASSHGTVGSPLHFGNGTRLTVT.

Ten or more counts support this clonotype. The rearrangement joins TRBV20-1 to TRBJ2-5; 10 bases are a match to TRBD2. The V gene's germline CDR1 is DFQATT and CDR2 SNEGSKA (reference sequence). This CDR3 has 16 amino acids. The junction had 17 bases not matched to a gene; V was cut back by 8 bases and J by 5 bases. The CDR3 is CSPKVASGGSYETQYF. The CDR3 DNA sequence: TGCAGTCCTAAAGTAGCTAGCGGGGGAAGCTACGAGACCCAGTACTTC.

This clonotype has a count of ten or more. The genes are TRBV11-2 and TRBJ1-2, with D unclear. Looked up from germline, CDR1 is SGHAT and CDR2 is FQNNGV. The CDR3 has 13 amino acids. The V end lost 0 bases, the J end lost 8 bases, and 10 bases lay between the germline ends. Written as DNA, the CDR3 is TGTGCCAGCAGCTTAGAGGGGATTGAGGGCTACACCTTC. Amino acid sequence: CASSLEGIEGYTF.

J is TRBJ2-1 and V is TRBV7-6, with a tentative D call TRBD2 (5 bases). The CDR3 is made up of 15 amino acids. Trimming shortened V by 4 bases and J by 6 bases, and 16 bases separated the two germline ends. Germline CDR1 reads SGHVS; CDR2 reads FNYEAQ. In nucleotides, the CDR3 is TGTGCCAGCAGCTCCCGGGGTAGCCTCAGCAATGAGCAGTTCTTC. The encoded protein is CASSSRGSLSNEQFF.

This clonotype has a count of ten or more. The gene calls are TRBV10-3 and TRBJ1-5; D is undetermined. V was pared by 10 bases and J by 4 bases, with 17 bases between. This CDR3 is 14 amino acids long. Looked up from germline, CDR1 is ENHRY and CDR2 is SYGVKD. CDR3 residues: CATRGASGNQPQHF. CDR3 nucleotide sequence: TGTGCCACCCGCGGAGCCTCCGGTAATCAGCCCCAGCATTTT.

The gene calls are TRBV2 and TRBJ2-3; 10 bases match TRBD1. The length of the CDR3 is 15 residues. Looked up from germline, CDR1 is SNHLY and CDR2 is FYNNEI. V shed 6 bases, J shed 6 bases, and the junction held 9 bases outside the gene matches. In nucleotides, the CDR3 is TGTGCCAGCAGAACCGGGACAGGGGTTCCCGATACGCAGTATTTT. Amino acid sequence: CASRTGTGVPDTQYF. The full variable domain, in which reference TRBV2 and TRBJ2-3 provide the parts outside the CDR3, is EPEVTQTPSHQVTQMGQEVILRCVPISNHLYFYWYRQILGQKVEFLVSFYNNEISEKSEIFDDQFSVERPDGSNFTLKIRSTKLEDSAMYFCASRTGTGVPDTQYFGPGTRLTVL.

The CDR3, as DNA: TGTGCCAGCAGCTTAGCGGGTGGGTCAGCTGGAAACACCATATATTTT. Protein: CASSLAGGSAGNTIYF. V and J are TRBV7-2 and TRBJ1-3; D call uncertain. Germline V lookup: CDR1 SGHTA, CDR2 FQGNSA. This CDR3 has 16 residues. V was cut by 0 bases and J by 2 bases, with 11 bases left in between.

The V call is TRBV10-3, the J call TRBJ2-1, with 7 bases fitting TRBD2. Trimming took 8 bases from V and 10 from J; bases not matched to a gene: 17. CDR3 length: 15 amino acids. CDR1 is ENHRY, CDR2 SYGVKD, per germline. For the CDR3, the DNA is TGTGCCATCCGAGGCATAGCGGGCACCGGAGCGGAGCAGTTCTTC. Amino acids: CAIRGIAGTGAEQFF.

The chain combines TRBV14 with TRBJ1-2, with D possibly being TRBD1 (5 bases). The V gene's germline CDR1 is SGHDN and CDR2 FVKESK. The CDR3 consists of 14 residues. Trimming left V 2 bases short and J 4 bases short, with 11 bases between. The CDR3, as DNA: TGTGCCAGCAGCCAACGGGGCCATAGCTATGGCTACACCTTC. Its protein product is CASSQRGHSYGYTF.

This chain joins TRBV10-3 and TRBJ2-7, with 11 bases fitting TRBD1. The CDR3 has 15 amino acids. Germline CDR1 ENHRY, CDR2 SYGVKD. The ends lost 6 bases at V and 4 bases at J; junction bases unmatched: 8. CDR3 protein: CAIRRPGQGVYEQYF. The CDR3 DNA follows: TGTGCCATCAGGCGCCCGGGACAGGGGGTTTACGAGCAGTACTTC.

This clonotype appeared many times. The V and J genes are TRBV15 and TRBJ2-7; D unclear. Germline V gene data show CDR1 as LNHNV and CDR2 as YYDKDF (reference sequence). The CDR3 sequence is 13 residues long. With 0 bases removed from V and 3 bases from J, the gap between germline ends came to 6 bases. CDR3 in DNA: TGTGCCACCAGCAGAGAACTCGGCTACGAGCAGTACTTC. Its protein product is CATSRELGYEQYF.

The chain employs TRBV5-1 and TRBJ2-7, with TRBD2 identical over 7 bases. V was clipped by 3 bases and J by 0 bases; unmatched bases: 9. CDR3 length: 16 residues. Germline V gene sequence: CDR1 SGHRS, CDR2 YFSETQ. CDR3 amino acids: CASSSILAVSSYEQYF. The CDR3 DNA follows: TGCGCCAGCAGCTCTATTCTAGCGGTGAGCTCCTACGAGCAGTACTTC.

The chain links TRBV24-1 to TRBJ2-3; possibly TRBD2 for D (5 bases). V was pared by 3 bases and J by 2 bases, with 14 bases between. Germline V gene data show CDR1 as KGHDR and CDR2 as SFDVKD. The CDR3 contains 16 residues. CDR3 sequence (DNA): TGTGCCACCAGTGATCAACGAGGGATGCCCACAGATACGCAGTATTTT. It translates to CATSDQRGMPTDTQYF.

This clonotype was observed at least ten times. This sequence joins TRBV2 and TRBJ2-5; 10 bases line up with TRBD2. The V gene end was trimmed by 8 bases and the J gene end by 2 bases; junction bases not matched to a gene: 11. The CDR3 loop spans 16 amino acids. Germline V gene lookup returns CDR1 SNHLY and CDR2 FYNNEI. The CDR3 reads CASGTGVAGGQETQYF. The CDR3 DNA sequence: TGTGCCAGCGGGACTGGGGTAGCGGGGGGACAAGAGACCCAGTACTTC. Variable domain in full (rest from reference TRBV2 and TRBJ2-5): EPEVTQTPSHQVTQMGQEVILRCVPISNHLYFYWYRQILGQKVEFLVSFYNNEISEKSEIFDDQFSVERPDGSNFTLKIRSTKLEDSAMYFCASGTGVAGGQETQYFGPGTRLLVL.